This TCR beta chain originates from a study of cytomegalovirus exposure and HLA in healthy donors. In the PCR, 60 Vbeta and 13 Jbeta primers were used. Data came from immunoSEQ multiplex PCR; TCRdb stores just in-frame clones and leaves some out. This table holds 200,000 or so clones, about 84% found once. The CDR3 runs 14 residues. The V and J ends lost 1 base and 12 bases, in that order; junction bases with no gene match: 11. Germline V lookup: CDR1 SGHTA, CDR2 FQGTGA. Study results and limitations: Immune exposure information comprised only CMV serostatus.

Notes on this clone: What it binds is not known.

The sequence was obtained from a human donor in good health. Material: PBMCs. The chain employs TRBV7-3 and TRBJ1-2, with 7 bases lining up with TRBD1. The CDR3 DNA reads as TGTGCCAGCAGCTTAAGCTTTTCGGCAGGGGGTCACACCTTC. Translating it yields CASSLSFSAGGHTF.